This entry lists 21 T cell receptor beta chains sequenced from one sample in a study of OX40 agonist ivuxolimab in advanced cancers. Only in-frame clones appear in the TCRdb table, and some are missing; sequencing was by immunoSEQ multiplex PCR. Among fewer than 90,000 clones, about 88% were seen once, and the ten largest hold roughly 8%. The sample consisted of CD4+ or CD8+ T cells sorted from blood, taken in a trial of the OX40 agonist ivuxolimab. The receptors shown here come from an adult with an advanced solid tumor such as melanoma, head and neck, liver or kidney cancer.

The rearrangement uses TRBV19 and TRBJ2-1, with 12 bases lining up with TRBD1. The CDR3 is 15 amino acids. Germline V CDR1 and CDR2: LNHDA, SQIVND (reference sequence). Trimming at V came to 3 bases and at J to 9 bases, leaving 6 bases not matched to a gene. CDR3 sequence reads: CASSMRDRGLSEQFF. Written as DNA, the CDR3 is TGTGCCAGTAGTATGCGGGACAGGGGGCTGAGTGAGCAGTTCTTC.

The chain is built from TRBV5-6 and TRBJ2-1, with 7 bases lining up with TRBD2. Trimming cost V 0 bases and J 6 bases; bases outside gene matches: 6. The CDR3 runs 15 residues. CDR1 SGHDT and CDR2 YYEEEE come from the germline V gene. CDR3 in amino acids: CASSLGGEGLNEQFF. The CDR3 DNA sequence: TGTGCCAGCAGCTTGGGAGGGGAGGGCCTCAATGAGCAGTTCTTC.

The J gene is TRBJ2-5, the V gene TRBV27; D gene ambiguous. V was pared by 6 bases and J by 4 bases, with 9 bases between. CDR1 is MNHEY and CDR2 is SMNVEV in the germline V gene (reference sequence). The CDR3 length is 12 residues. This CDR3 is CASSHSPETQYF. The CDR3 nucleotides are TGTGCCAGCAGCCATTCTCCAGAGACCCAGTACTTC.

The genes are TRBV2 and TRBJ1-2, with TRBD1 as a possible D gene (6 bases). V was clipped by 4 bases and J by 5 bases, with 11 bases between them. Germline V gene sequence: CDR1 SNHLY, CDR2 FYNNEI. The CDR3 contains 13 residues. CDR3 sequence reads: CASSGQEGYGYTF. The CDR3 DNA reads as TGTGCCAGCAGTGGACAGGAGGGGTATGGCTACACCTTC.

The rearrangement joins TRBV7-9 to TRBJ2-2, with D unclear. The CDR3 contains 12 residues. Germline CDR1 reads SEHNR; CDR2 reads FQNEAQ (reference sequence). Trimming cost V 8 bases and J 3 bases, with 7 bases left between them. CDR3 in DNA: TGTGCCAGCGGCCGAGACACCGGGGAGCTGTTTTTT. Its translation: CASGRDTGELFF.

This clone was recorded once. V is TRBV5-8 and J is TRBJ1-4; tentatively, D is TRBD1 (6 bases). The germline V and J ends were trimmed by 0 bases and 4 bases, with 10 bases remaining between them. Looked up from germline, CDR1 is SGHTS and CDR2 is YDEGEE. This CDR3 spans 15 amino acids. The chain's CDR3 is CASSLEGGYNEKLFF. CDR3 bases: TGTGCCAGCAGCTTGGAGGGGGGATATAATGAAAAACTGTTTTTT.

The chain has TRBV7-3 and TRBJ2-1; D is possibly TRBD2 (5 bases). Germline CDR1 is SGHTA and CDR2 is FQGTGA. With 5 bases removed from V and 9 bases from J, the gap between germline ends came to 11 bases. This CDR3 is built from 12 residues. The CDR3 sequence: CASSPYAGEQFF. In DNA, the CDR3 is TGTGCCAGCAGCCCGTATGCGGGTGAGCAGTTCTTC.

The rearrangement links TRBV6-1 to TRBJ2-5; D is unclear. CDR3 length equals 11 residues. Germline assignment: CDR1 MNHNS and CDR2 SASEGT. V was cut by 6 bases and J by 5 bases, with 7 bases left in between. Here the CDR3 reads CASSLLETQYF. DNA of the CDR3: TGTGCCAGCAGCCTCCTTGAGACCCAGTACTTC.

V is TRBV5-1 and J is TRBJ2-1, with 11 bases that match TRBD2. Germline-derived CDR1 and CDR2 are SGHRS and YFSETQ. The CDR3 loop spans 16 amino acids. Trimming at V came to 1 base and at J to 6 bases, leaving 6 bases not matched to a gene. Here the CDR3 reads CASSLPLAGGLNEQFF. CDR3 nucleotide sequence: TGCGCCAGCAGCTTGCCCTTAGCGGGAGGGCTCAATGAGCAGTTCTTC.

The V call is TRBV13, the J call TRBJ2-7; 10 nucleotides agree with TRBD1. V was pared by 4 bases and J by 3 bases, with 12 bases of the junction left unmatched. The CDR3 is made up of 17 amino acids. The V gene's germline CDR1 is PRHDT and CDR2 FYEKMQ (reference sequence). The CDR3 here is CASSSLTGDRGLYEQYF. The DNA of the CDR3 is TGTGCCAGCAGCTCGCTAACCGGGGACAGGGGACTCTACGAGCAGTACTTC.

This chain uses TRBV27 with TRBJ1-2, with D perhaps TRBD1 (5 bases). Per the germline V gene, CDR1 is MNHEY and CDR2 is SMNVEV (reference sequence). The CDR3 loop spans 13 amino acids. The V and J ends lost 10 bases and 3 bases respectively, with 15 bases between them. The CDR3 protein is CATGMWGDYGYTF. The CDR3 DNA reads TGTGCCACCGGGATGTGGGGCGACTATGGCTACACCTTC.

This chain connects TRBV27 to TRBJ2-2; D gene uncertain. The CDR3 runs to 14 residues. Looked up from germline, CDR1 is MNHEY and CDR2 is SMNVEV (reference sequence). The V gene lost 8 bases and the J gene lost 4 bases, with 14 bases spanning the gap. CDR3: CASRLAAGTGELFF. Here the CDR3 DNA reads TGTGCCAGCCGCCTTGCGGCTGGCACCGGGGAGCTGTTTTTT.

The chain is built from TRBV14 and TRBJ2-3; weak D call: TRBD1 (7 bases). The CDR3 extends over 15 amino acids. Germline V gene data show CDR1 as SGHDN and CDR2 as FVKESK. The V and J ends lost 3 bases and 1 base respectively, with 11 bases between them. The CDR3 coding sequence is TGTGCCAGCAGCCAGCGGGACAGCCGCACAGATACGCAGTATTTT. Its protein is CASSQRDSRTDTQYF.

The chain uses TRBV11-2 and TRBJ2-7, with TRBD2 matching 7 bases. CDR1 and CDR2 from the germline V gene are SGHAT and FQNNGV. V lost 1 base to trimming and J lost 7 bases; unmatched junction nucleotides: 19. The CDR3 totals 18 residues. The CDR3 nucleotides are TGTGCCAGCAGCTTAGTCCGGGAGGTGGCGCGGAGGGCCCGTGAGCAGTACTTC. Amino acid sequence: CASSLVREVARRAREQYF.

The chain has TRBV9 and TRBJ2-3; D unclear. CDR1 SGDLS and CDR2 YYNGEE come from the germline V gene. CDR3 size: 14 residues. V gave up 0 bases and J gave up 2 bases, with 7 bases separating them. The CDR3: CASSVGLPTDTQYF. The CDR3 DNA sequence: TGTGCCAGCAGCGTAGGATTGCCCACAGATACGCAGTATTTT.

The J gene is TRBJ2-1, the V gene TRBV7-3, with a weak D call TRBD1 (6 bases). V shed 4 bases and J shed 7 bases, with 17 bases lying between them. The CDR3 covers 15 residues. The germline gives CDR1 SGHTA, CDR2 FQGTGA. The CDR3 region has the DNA TGTGCCAGCAGCTACATTGCTAGGACAGCGAATGAGCAGTTCTTC. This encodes CASSYIARTANEQFF.

Written as DNA, the CDR3 is TGTGCCAGCAGCTGGAAGACTAGCGGGGGTTACGAGCAGTACTTC. Amino acid sequence: CASSWKTSGGYEQYF. The rearrangement joins TRBV5-6 to TRBJ2-7, with 12 positions matching TRBD2. CDR3 length equals 15 residues. The trim removed 3 bases at V and 4 bases at J, leaving 5 bases unmatched. Germline CDR1 is SGHDT and CDR2 is YYEEEE. Drawing the rest from reference TRBV5-6 and TRBJ2-7, the complete variable domain is DAGVTQSPTHLIKTRGQQVTLRCSPKSGHDTVSWYQQALGQGPQFIFQYYEEEERQRGNFPDRFSGHQFPNYSSELNVNALLLGDSALYLCASSWKTSGGYEQYFGPGTRLTVT.

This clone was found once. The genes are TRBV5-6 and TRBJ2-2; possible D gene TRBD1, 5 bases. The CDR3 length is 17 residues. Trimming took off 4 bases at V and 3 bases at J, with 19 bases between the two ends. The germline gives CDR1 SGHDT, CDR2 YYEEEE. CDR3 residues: CASSLSMVIGDTGELFF. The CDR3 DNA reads TGTGCCAGCAGCCTAAGTATGGTGATAGGGGACACCGGGGAGCTGTTTTTT.

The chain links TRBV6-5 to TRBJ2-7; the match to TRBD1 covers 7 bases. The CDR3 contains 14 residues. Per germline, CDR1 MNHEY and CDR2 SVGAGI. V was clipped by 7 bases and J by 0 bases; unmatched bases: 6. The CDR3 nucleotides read TGTGCCAGCACCAAATCAGGGGGCTCCTACGAGCAGTACTTC. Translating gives CASTKSGGSYEQYF.

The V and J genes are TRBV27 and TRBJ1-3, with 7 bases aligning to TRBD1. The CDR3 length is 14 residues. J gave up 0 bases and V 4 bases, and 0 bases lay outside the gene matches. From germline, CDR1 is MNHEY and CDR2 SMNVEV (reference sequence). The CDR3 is CASSWTGSGNTIYF. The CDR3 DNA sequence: TGTGCCAGCAGTTGGACAGGCTCTGGAAACACCATATATTTT.

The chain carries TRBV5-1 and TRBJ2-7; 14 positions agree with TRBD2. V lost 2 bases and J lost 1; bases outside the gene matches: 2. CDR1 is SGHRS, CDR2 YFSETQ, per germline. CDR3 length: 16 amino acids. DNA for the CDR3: TGCGCCAGCAGCTTTCGGACTAGCGGGGGGTCCTACGAGCAGTACTTC. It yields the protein CASSFRTSGGSYEQYF.